The rows below give T cell receptor beta chains drawn from one sample of a study of response to subunit inactivated influenza vaccine. Each CDR3 protein gets one entry after TCRdb re-called the RT-PCR reads with MiXCR. Of 650,000 or so distinct CDR3 sequences in the sample, approximately 14% are singletons; the top ten hold 7.5% to 8%. The specimen was PBMCs from blood, collected around 15 days before vaccination. The receptors derive from a man in his fifties who received an inactivated influenza vaccine. Both conserved end residues are part of each CDR3. D genes are given only for firm matches. The listing skips clone size in some rows; elsewhere it reads once, few, many or a size class.

j_gene,v_gene,abundance,d_gene,CDR3aa,CDR3nt
TRBJ2-3,TRBV7-9,many,TRBD2,CASSPASGRTDTQYF,TGTGCCAGCAGCCCAGCTAGCGGGAGGACAGATACGCAGTATTTT
TRBJ2-5,TRBV14,NA,NA,CASSSSWGPRETQYF,TGTGCCAGCAGCTCAAGTTGGGGCCCACGTGAGACCCAGTACTTC
TRBJ2-1,TRBV7-3,few,NA,CASSPSGLSSYNEQFF,TGTGCCAGCAGCCCCAGCGGGCTCAGCTCCTACAATGAGCAGTTCTTC
TRBJ2-7,TRBV20-1,NA,TRBD2,CSAPGLAGGRVEQYF,TGCAGTGCTCCGGGACTAGCGGGGGGGAGGGTTGAGCAGTACTTC
TRBJ1-5,TRBV6-2/TRBV6-3,NA,NA,CASSYWLEPRGHQPQHF,TGTGCCAGCAGTTATTGGTTGGAGCCCCGGGGGCATCAGCCCCAGCATTTT
TRBJ1-2,TRBV7-2,NA,NA,CASSFSRDGYTF,TGTGCCAGCAGCTTTTCCCGGGACGGCTACACCTTC
TRBJ2-7,TRBV9,many,NA,CASSTDGYEQYF,TGTGCCAGCAGCACGGACGGTTACGAGCAGTACTTC
TRBJ1-1,TRBV6-2/TRBV6-3,few,NA,CASSYVVSTEAFF,TGTGCCAGCAGTTACGTGGTTAGCACTGAAGCTTTCTTT
TRBJ2-3,TRBV5-1,NA,NA,CDSSLGLRTRGTDTQYF,TGCGACAGCAGCTTGGGCCTCAGAACTAGGGGCACAGATACGCAGTATTTT
TRBJ2-3,TRBV5-1,NA,NA,CASSLSPGGDTQYF,TGCGCCAGCAGCTTGAGTCCCGGGGGCGATACGCAGTATTTT
TRBJ1-5,TRBV6-6,many,NA,CASSSGEGRPQHF,TGTGCCAGCAGTAGTGGCGAGGGCCGGCCCCAGCATTTT
TRBJ2-1,TRBV27,NA,TRBD1,CASRGQGRGEQFF,TGTGCCAGCAGGGGACAGGGGAGAGGTGAGCAGTTCTTC